This T cell receptor beta chain was recorded in a study of patients and donors after allogeneic stem cell transplantation. TCRdb used MiXCR to reprocess the RT-PCR reads, holding one entry per CDR3 protein. This sample has about 100,000 distinct CDR3 sequences, with around 33% found just once. The length of the CDR3 is 11 residues. Germline loops: CDR1 DFQATT, CDR2 SNEGSKA (reference sequence). V dropped 0 bases and J dropped 7 bases, with 7 bases sitting between them. This clonotype appeared a few times. The V and J genes are TRBV20-1 and TRBJ2-7, with a possible D match to TRBD1 (5 bases). The sequence was collected from a human donor who was either an allogeneic HSCT recipient or a stem cell or donor lymphocyte infusion donor (not recorded which). It is not recorded whose cells these are; they may come from a transplant donor. Sequenced material: blood, either unsorted or a sorted T cell fraction (not recorded which). Here the CDR3 reads CSARETVEQYF. CDR3 DNA: TGCAGTGCTAGAGAGACAGTTGAGCAGTACTTC.